Included here is one T cell receptor beta chain sequence, with context. Its antigen remains unknown. Molecular-barcoded quantitative 5'-RACE produced these TCR beta libraries. TCRdb itself ran the 5' RACE reads through MiXCR, one entry per CDR3 protein. Seen here are fewer than 500,000 distinct CDR3 sequences, about 22% observed once, and the top ten hold around 16%. The data derive from a study of CD8 T cells in ankylosing spondylitis. Findings of the study overall: CD8+ cells made up the disease-linked clones, which were relatively rare in peripheral blood. Blood of patients with ankylosing spondylitis appeared to be characterized by a TCR beta motif of roughly eight highly homologous variants.

The V and J ends lost 0 bases and 4 bases respectively, with 16 bases between them. Germline CDR1 is SGHNT and CDR2 is YENEEA. The CDR3 spans 16 residues. Sequencing was done on a sample of blood, either unsorted or a sorted T cell fraction (not recorded which). The TCR comes from a male donor with ankylosing spondylitis. The V gene is TRBV11-3, the J gene TRBJ2-7, with a possible D match to TRBD2 (5 bases). The CDR3 is CASSLDSGSLWYEQYF. CDR3 coding DNA: TGTGCCAGCAGCTTAGATAGTGGGAGCCTCTGGTACGAGCAGTACTTC.